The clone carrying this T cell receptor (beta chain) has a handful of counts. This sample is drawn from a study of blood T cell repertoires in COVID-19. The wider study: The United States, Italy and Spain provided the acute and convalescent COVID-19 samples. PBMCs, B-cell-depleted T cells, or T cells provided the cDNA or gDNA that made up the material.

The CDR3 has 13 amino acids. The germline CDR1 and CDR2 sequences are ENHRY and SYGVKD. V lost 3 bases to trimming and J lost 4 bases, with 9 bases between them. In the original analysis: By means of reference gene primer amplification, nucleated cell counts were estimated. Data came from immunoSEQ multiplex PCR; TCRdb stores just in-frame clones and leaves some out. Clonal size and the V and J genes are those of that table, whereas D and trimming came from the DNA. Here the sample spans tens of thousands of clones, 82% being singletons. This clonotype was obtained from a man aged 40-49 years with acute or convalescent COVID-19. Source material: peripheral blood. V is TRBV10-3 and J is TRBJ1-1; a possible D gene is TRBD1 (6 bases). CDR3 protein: CAISDQGSTEAFF. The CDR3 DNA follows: TGTGCCATCAGTGATCAGGGGTCCACTGAAGCTTTCTTT.